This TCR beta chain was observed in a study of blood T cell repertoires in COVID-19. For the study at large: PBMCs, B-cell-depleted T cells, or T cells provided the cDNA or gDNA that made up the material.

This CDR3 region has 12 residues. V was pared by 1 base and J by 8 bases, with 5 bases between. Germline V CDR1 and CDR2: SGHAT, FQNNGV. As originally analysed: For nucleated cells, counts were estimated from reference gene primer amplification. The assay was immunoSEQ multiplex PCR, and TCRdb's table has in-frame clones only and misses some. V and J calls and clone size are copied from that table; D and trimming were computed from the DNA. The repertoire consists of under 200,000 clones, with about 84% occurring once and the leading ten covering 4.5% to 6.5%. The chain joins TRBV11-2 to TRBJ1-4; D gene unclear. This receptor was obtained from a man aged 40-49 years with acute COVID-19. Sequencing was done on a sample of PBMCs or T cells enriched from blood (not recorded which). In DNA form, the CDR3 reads TGTGCCAGCAGCTTAGTGCGGGAAAAACTGTTTTTT. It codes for CASSLVREKLFF.